These 4 T cell receptor beta chains were sequenced from one sample in a study of blood T cell repertoires in COVID-19. Some clones are missing from TCRdb's copy, which holds only in-frame ones; the method was immunoSEQ multiplex PCR. The repertoire holds about 230,000 clones, around four fifths seen once, with 18% in the top ten. Sequencing input: peripheral blood. These TCRs come from a woman aged 80 or over with active or convalescent COVID-19.

This sequence joins TRBV19 and TRBJ2-2; weak D call: TRBD2 (6 bases). The length of the CDR3 is 18 residues. The V gene lost 10 bases and the J gene lost 1 base, with 25 bases spanning the gap. Looked up from germline, CDR1 is LNHDA and CDR2 is SQIVND (reference sequence). As DNA, the CDR3 is TGTGCCACCAAAGGGTCTAGCGTGTTCCCCCAGAACACCGGGGAGCTGTTTTTT. Its translation is CATKGSSVFPQNTGELFF.

The chain links TRBV4-1 to TRBJ2-2; 10 nucleotides agree with TRBD1. Per the germline V gene, CDR1 is MGHRA and CDR2 is YSYEKL. The junction had 12 bases not matched to a gene; V was cut back by 8 bases and J by 6 bases. The CDR3 covers 16 residues. CDR3 bases: TGCGCCAGCCTAAATCCGGGACAGGGGCTTGCCGGGGAGCTGTTTTTT. Translated, it gives CASLNPGQGLAGELFF.

This clone occurred once. V usage is TRBV11-3 and J usage is TRBJ2-7; weak D call: TRBD1 (5 bases). CDR3 length equals 12 residues. V shed 5 bases and J shed 5 bases, with 10 bases lying between them. The germline gives CDR1 SGHNT, CDR2 YENEEA. CDR3 region: CASSLIGDEQYF. DNA for the CDR3: TGTGCCAGCAGCCTCATAGGGGACGAGCAGTACTTC. Together with reference TRBV11-3 and TRBJ2-7, the CDR3 gives the full variable domain: EAGVVQSPRYKIIEKKQPVAFWCNPISGHNTLYWYLQNLGQGPELLIRYENEEAVDDSQLPKDRFSAERLKGVDSTLKIQPAELGDSAVYLCASSLIGDEQYFGPGTRLTVT.

This chain connects TRBV19 to TRBJ1-5; D remains ambiguous. The CDR3 is 17 amino acids. From germline, CDR1 is LNHDA and CDR2 SQIVND (reference sequence). Trimming removed 1 base at V and 1 base at J, with 14 bases between. DNA of the CDR3: TGTGCCAGTAGTATAGTTCCCGGTCGGAGCAGCAATCAGCCCCAGCATTTT. Translated: CASSIVPGRSSNQPQHF.